Below, 30 T cell receptor beta chains from the same sample are listed, as sequenced in a study of blood T cell repertoires in COVID-19. Only in-frame clones appear in the TCRdb table, and some are missing; sequencing was by immunoSEQ multiplex PCR. This table has roughly 110,000 clones, approximately 84% appearing once. Sequencing was performed on peripheral blood. The receptors were gathered from a woman in her sixties with acute or convalescent COVID-19.

V is TRBV2 and J is TRBJ2-5, with 7 bases matching TRBD1. Germline CDR1 is SNHLY and CDR2 is FYNNEI. This CDR3 has 13 residues. V shed 9 bases, J shed 4 bases, and the junction held 8 bases outside the gene matches. In nucleotides, the CDR3 is TGTGCCAGTGGCAGGGGGACGCGAGAGACCCAGTACTTC. Protein: CASGRGTRETQYF.

The CDR3 DNA follows: TGTGCCAGCAGTTTCGACTGGAGGAACACTGAAGCTTTCTTT. It yields the protein CASSFDWRNTEAFF. The gene calls are TRBV6-5 and TRBJ1-1; D gene uncertain. Trimming left V 4 bases short and J 1 base short, with 10 bases between. The CDR3 covers 14 residues. Per the germline V gene, CDR1 is MNHEY and CDR2 is SVGAGI.

Concerning this clone: Because the CDR3's place on the DNA is in doubt, the DNA is left out and the CDR3 is given as listed by TCRdb. This chain uses TRBV2 with TRBJ1-1; the D segment call TRBD1 is taken from the table without a DNA check. A total of 14 residues make up the CDR3, ends included. CDR1 and CDR2 from the germline V gene are SNHLY and FYNNEI. CDR3: CASSESVGTGAVFF.

This clone occurred once. The chain couples TRBV5-8 to TRBJ2-6; D gene unclear. This CDR3 has 17 residues. With 0 bases removed from V and 0 bases from J, the gap between germline ends came to 10 bases. Germline V gene sequence: CDR1 SGHTS, CDR2 YDEGEE. CDR3 nucleotide sequence: TGTGCCAGCAGCTTGGGGTTCGGTCCCTCTGGGGCCAACGTCCTGACTTTC. This codes for CASSLGFGPSGANVLTF.

The chain joins TRBV19 to TRBJ1-2; weak D call: TRBD1 (5 bases). This CDR3 is 13 amino acids long. CDR1 and CDR2 (germline): LNHDA, SQIVND (reference sequence). V lost 6 bases, J lost 4 bases, and 12 bases lay in between. CDR3 loop: CASRTGSLYGYTF. In DNA, the CDR3 is TGTGCCAGTAGAACAGGTTCTCTCTATGGCTACACCTTC.

This clone was seen only once. The chain couples TRBV7-9 to TRBJ1-2, with 9 bases identical to TRBD1. V was pared by 3 bases and J by 2 bases, with 1 base of the junction left unmatched. There are 14 residues in the CDR3. CDR1 and CDR2 from the germline V gene are SEHNR and FQNEAQ (reference sequence). The CDR3 DNA reads as TGTGCCAGCAGCTTCGGGACAGGGAACTATGGCTACACCTTC. It encodes CASSFGTGNYGYTF. Drawing the rest from reference TRBV7-9 and TRBJ1-2, the complete variable domain is DTGVSQNPRHKITKRGQNVTFRCDPISEHNRLYWYRQTLGQGPEFLTYFQNEAQLEKSRLLSDRFSAERPKGSFSTLEIQRTEQGDSAMYLCASSFGTGNYGYTFGSGTRLTVV.

This clone was counted between two and nine times. The V call is TRBV7-3, the J call TRBJ2-7; possible D gene TRBD2, 6 bases. The CDR3 loop spans 16 amino acids. Trimming cost V 2 bases and J 3 bases, with 17 bases left between them. Germline V gives CDR1 SGHTA, CDR2 FQGTGA. CDR3 coding DNA: TGTGCCAGCAGCTTAGGGGCGGGACGGTCAAACTACGAGCAGTACTTC. Residues: CASSLGAGRSNYEQYF. The entire variable domain, with the rest obtained from reference TRBV7-3 and TRBJ2-7, is as follows: GAGVSQTPSNKVTEKGKYVELRCDPISGHTALYWYRQSLGQGPEFLIYFQGTGAADDSGLPNDRFFAVRPEGSVSTLKIQRTERGDSAVYLCASSLGAGRSNYEQYFGPGTRLTVT.

This clone came up a few times. The gene calls are TRBV2 and TRBJ2-7; D possibly corresponds to TRBD2 (6 bases). The CDR3 sequence is 15 residues long. Germline V gene data show CDR1 as SNHLY and CDR2 as FYNNEI. V lost 6 bases and J 6 bases, leaving 21 bases between the germline ends. The CDR3 here is CASSASDGVGIEQYF. The CDR3 region has the DNA TGTGCCAGCAGCGCTAGCGACGGGGTGGGTATCGAGCAGTACTTC. The entire variable domain, with the rest obtained from reference TRBV2 and TRBJ2-7, is as follows: EPEVTQTPSHQVTQMGQEVILRCVPISNHLYFYWYRQILGQKVEFLVSFYNNEISEKSEIFDDQFSVERPDGSNFTLKIRSTKLEDSAMYFCASSASDGVGIEQYFGPGTRLTVT.

The chain links TRBV6-5 to TRBJ1-5, with D possibly matching TRBD1 (6 bases). Trimming took off 7 bases at V and 5 bases at J, with 12 bases between the two ends. CDR1 and CDR2 from the germline V gene are MNHEY and SVGAGI. The CDR3 has 13 residues. The chain's CDR3 is CASTVDSHQPQHF. Written as DNA, the CDR3 is TGTGCCAGCACCGTGGACAGCCATCAGCCCCAGCATTTT.

The chain recombines TRBV12-3 or TRBV12-4 with TRBJ1-1; D unresolved. V was shortened by 0 bases and J by 5 bases, with 4 bases between the two germline ends. This CDR3 spans 12 amino acids. The CDR3 here is CASSLARTEAFF. The CDR3 nucleotides are TGTGCCAGCAGTTTAGCGAGGACTGAAGCTTTCTTT.

This clone was detected once. This rearrangement joins TRBV2 to TRBJ2-1, with TRBD1 matching 7 bases. The CDR3 has 13 amino acids. Germline loops: CDR1 SNHLY, CDR2 FYNNEI. With 7 bases clipped from V and 5 bases from J, the junction kept 5 bases outside the gene matches. The CDR3 protein is CASKRDRNNEQFF. The CDR3 DNA reads as TGTGCCAGCAAAAGGGACAGAAACAATGAGCAGTTCTTC.

The chain couples TRBV3-1 (or the pseudogene TRBV3-2) to TRBJ2-5; TRBD2 might be the D (5 bases). V lost 0 bases to trimming and J lost 4 bases, with 15 bases between them. Germline lookup yields CDR1 LGHDT and CDR2 YNNKEL (reference sequence). This CDR3 is 16 amino acids long. The CDR3 DNA sequence: TGTGCCAGCAGCCAAGAAAGAATAGCGTTGGGAGAGACCCAGTACTTC. Protein product: CASSQERIALGETQYF.

The V call is TRBV19, the J call TRBJ1-1; unclear D gene. The CDR3 consists of 12 residues. CDR1 LNHDA and CDR2 SQIVND come from the germline V gene (reference sequence). V was pared by 3 bases and J by 3 bases, with 5 bases between. CDR3 residues: CASSMAYTEAFF. The CDR3 nucleotides read TGTGCCAGTAGTATGGCTTACACTGAAGCTTTCTTT.

This chain uses TRBV14 with TRBJ1-2; D gene ambiguous. V lost 0 bases and J 5 bases, leaving 13 bases between the germline ends. The length of the CDR3 is 15 residues. Germline-derived CDR1 and CDR2 are SGHDN and FVKESK. The CDR3 nucleotides read TGTGCCAGCAGCCAAGATCGTAACAGACCGTATGGCTACACCTTC. Residues: CASSQDRNRPYGYTF.

This clone was seen only a few times. For the CDR3, the DNA is TGCGCCAGCAGCCAGACCGGTTTGCTAGGCTCTGGAAACACCATATATTTT. Protein product: CASSQTGLLGSGNTIYF. The gene calls are TRBV4-1 and TRBJ1-3; no reliable D call. This CDR3 has 17 amino acids. V was shortened by 3 bases and J by 0 bases, with 15 bases between the two germline ends. The germline gives CDR1 MGHRA, CDR2 YSYEKL.

V is TRBV3-1 (or the pseudogene TRBV3-2) and J is TRBJ2-3, with TRBD2 matching over 7 bases. There are 16 residues in the CDR3. The germline gives CDR1 LGHDT, CDR2 YNNKEL (reference sequence). V shed 1 base, J shed 6 bases, and the junction held 10 bases outside the gene matches. The CDR3 coding sequence is TGTGCCAGCAGCCAAGGTTCTAGCGGTCGGTGGGATACGCAGTATTTT. This gives the protein CASSQGSSGRWDTQYF.

The chain's CDR3 is CASSEEQGDEQFF. The DNA for the CDR3 is TGTGCCAGCAGTGAGGAACAGGGCGATGAGCAGTTCTTC. The rearrangement links TRBV2 to TRBJ2-1, with D possibly being TRBD1 (6 bases). Trimming removed 3 bases from V and 8 bases from J, with 11 bases in between. The length of the CDR3 is 13 residues. The germline V gene encodes CDR1 SNHLY and CDR2 FYNNEI.

This chain connects TRBV5-1 to TRBJ1-5, with a weak D call TRBD1 (6 bases). Between the trimmed V and J ends, which lost 2 bases and 6 bases, there was a span of 15 bases. The CDR3 length is 15 residues. The germline V gene encodes CDR1 SGHRS and CDR2 YFSETQ. CDR3 nucleotide sequence: TGCGCCAGCAGCTTCTATGCAGGGGATGGTCAGCCCCAGCATTTT. Protein: CASSFYAGDGQPQHF. Variable domain in full (rest from reference TRBV5-1 and TRBJ1-5): KAGVTQTPRYLIKTRGQQVTLSCSPISGHRSVSWYQQTPGQGLQFLFEYFSETQRNKGNFPGRFSGRQFSNSRSEMNVSTLELGDSALYLCASSFYAGDGQPQHFGDGTRLSIL.

J is TRBJ2-3 and V is TRBV5-1, with D possibly matching TRBD1 (5 bases). The CDR3 extends over 14 amino acids. Trimming took 7 bases from V and 2 from J, leaving 14 bases between them. Per germline, CDR1 SGHRS and CDR2 YFSETQ. CDR3 in DNA: TGCGCCAGCGAGGCCGCAGGGTTCACAGATACGCAGTATTTT. Its protein is CASEAAGFTDTQYF.

This chain joins TRBV10-3 and TRBJ2-5; 12 bases line up with TRBD1. This CDR3 spans 14 amino acids. The germline V gene has CDR1 ENHRY and CDR2 SYGVKD. V lost 9 bases, J lost 5 bases, and 7 bases stayed unmatched. The CDR3 bases are TGTGCCATACAAGGGGACAGGGGGCCGGAGACCCAGTACTTC. Its protein product is CAIQGDRGPETQYF.

The V and J genes are TRBV6-5 and TRBJ1-5; 7 bases align to TRBD1. V trimming: 10 bases; J trimming: 3 bases; junction bases outside the gene matches: 9. This CDR3 spans 14 amino acids. Germline CDR1 MNHEY, CDR2 SVGAGI. The CDR3: CATNPGQFNQPQHF. CDR3 DNA sequence: TGTGCCACGAACCCGGGACAGTTCAATCAGCCCCAGCATTTT.

This clone has a handful of counts. The chain is built from TRBV19 and TRBJ1-1; 8 bases line up with TRBD1. The CDR3 has 12 residues. Trimming removed 10 bases from V and 7 bases from J; junction bases left unmatched: 8. From germline, CDR1 is LNHDA and CDR2 SQIVND (reference sequence). In DNA form, the CDR3 reads TGTGCCACCAAGGACAGGGATTTTGAAGCTTTCTTT. It specifies CATKDRDFEAFF. Full variable domain (outside the CDR3, taken from reference TRBV19 and TRBJ1-1): DGGITQSPKYLFRKEGQNVTLSCEQNLNHDAMYWYRQDPGQGLRLIYYSQIVNDFQKGDIAEGYSVSREKKESFPLTVTSAQKNPTAFYLCATKDRDFEAFFGQGTRLTVV.

The rearrangement links TRBV21-1 to TRBJ2-7; the DNA was not compared with TRBD1, the D call given in the table. TRBV21-1 is recorded as a pseudogene. The CDR3 totals 12 residues. The CDR3 DNA follows: TGTGCCAGCCGCGACAATTCCTACGAGCAGTACTTC. It yields the protein CASRDNSYEQYF.

The DNA of the CDR3 is TGTGCCAGCAGCCCCCATACAGGAGACTATGGCTACACCTTC. Residues: CASSPHTGDYGYTF. The V call is TRBV5-5, the J call TRBJ1-2, with D perhaps TRBD1 (5 bases). The V gene lost 4 bases and the J gene lost 3 bases, with 13 bases spanning the gap. Germline values: CDR1 SGHKS, CDR2 YYEKEE (reference sequence). This CDR3 region has 14 residues.

The CDR3 bases are TGTGCCACCCACCAGGACACCGGGGAGCTGTTTTTT. Amino acids: CATHQDTGELFF. The chain recombines TRBV10-3 with TRBJ2-2; D call uncertain. V was cut by 10 bases and J by 3 bases, with 9 bases left in between. Looked up from germline, CDR1 is ENHRY and CDR2 is SYGVKD. The CDR3 consists of 12 residues.

The chain carries TRBV5-8 and TRBJ1-5; TRBD1 might be the D (6 bases). The CDR3 consists of 15 residues. Germline values: CDR1 SGHTS, CDR2 YDEGEE. V shed 4 bases and J shed 5 bases, with 16 bases lying between them. The CDR3 region has the DNA TGTGCCAGCAGCGGAGACAGGCGGCGGGATCAGCCCCAGCATTTT. Protein product: CASSGDRRRDQPQHF. Using reference TRBV5-8 and TRBJ1-5 for the parts outside the CDR3, the full variable domain is EAGVTQSPTHLIKTRGQQATLRCSPISGHTSVYWYQQALGLGLQFLLWYDEGEERNRGNFPPRFSGRQFPNYSSELNVNALELEDSALYLCASSGDRRRDQPQHFGDGTRLSIL.

This clone has a single count. The chain recombines TRBV2 with TRBJ2-7; 8 nucleotides line up with TRBD2. This CDR3 contains 13 residues. J was trimmed by 6 bases and V by 6 bases; bases with no gene match: 7. Germline loops: CDR1 SNHLY, CDR2 FYNNEI. The CDR3 here is CASRGLAGAEQYF. CDR3 sequence (DNA): TGTGCCAGCAGAGGGCTAGCGGGCGCCGAGCAGTACTTC.

This clone was detected only a few times. The V call is TRBV15, the J call TRBJ1-3; 7 nucleotides agree with TRBD1. Germline-derived CDR1 and CDR2 are LNHNV and YYDKDF (reference sequence). The CDR3 has 16 residues. The trim removed 0 bases at V and 3 bases at J, leaving 5 bases unmatched. The CDR3 loop is CATSRDLRGHGNTIYF. The CDR3 region has the DNA TGTGCCACCAGCAGAGATCTAAGGGGGCATGGAAACACCATATATTTT.

The V and J genes are TRBV19 and TRBJ1-2, with 12 bases aligning to TRBD1. After removal of 3 bases from V and 7 bases from J, the junction contained 6 bases not matched to a gene. Germline V gene sequence: CDR1 LNHDA, CDR2 SQIVND (reference sequence). There are 15 residues in the CDR3. CDR3: CASSILGQGAFGYTF. The CDR3 DNA reads as TGTGCCAGTAGTATCTTGGGACAGGGGGCCTTTGGCTACACCTTC.

The rearrangement joins TRBV19 to TRBJ2-7; 7 positions match TRBD2. This CDR3 is 15 amino acids long. Germline CDR1 is LNHDA and CDR2 is SQIVND (reference sequence). J lost 5 bases, V lost 4 bases, and 11 bases had no gene match. In nucleotides, the CDR3 is TGTGCCAGTAGTACCCCCGGCGGGAGAAAGAACGAGCAGTACTTC. Translation gives CASSTPGGRKNEQYF. Full variable domain (remainder filled in from reference TRBV19 and TRBJ2-7): DGGITQSPKYLFRKEGQNVTLSCEQNLNHDAMYWYRQDPGQGLRLIYYSQIVNDFQKGDIAEGYSVSREKKESFPLTVTSAQKNPTAFYLCASSTPGGRKNEQYFGPGTRLTVT.